The text below deals with one T cell receptor (beta chain). Its matching antigen is unknown. The study excluded patients with uncontrolled infection, other autoimmune disease, pregnancy or lactation. Amplification targeted TCR beta CDR3 regions from RNA transcripts. The TCR CDR3 was amplified in a first-round RT-PCR using the HTBI primer set. TCRdb fed the multiplex PCR reads into MiXCR, producing one record per CDR3 protein. Of about 210,000 distinct CDR3 sequences in the sample, 15% to 20% are singletons; the top ten hold roughly 50%. The sample is drawn from a study of T cells in Graves' hyperthyroidism and ophthalmopathy. Study overall: The initial diagnosis was the point when peripheral blood was collected, ahead of any treatment.

Germline assignment: CDR1 ENHRY and CDR2 SYGVKD. The trim removed 0 bases at V and 4 bases at J, leaving 4 bases unmatched. The CDR3 spans 16 residues. Study-level results: Clonotypes that were expanded in thyroid above 0.001 mostly appeared in blood too.

The chain couples TRBV10-3 to TRBJ2-1, with 9 positions matching TRBD2. The sample taken for sequencing was blood. The receptor's source is a middle-aged man with Graves' hyperthyroidism. DNA for the CDR3: TGTGCCATCAGTGAGTCCCTAGCGGGACCATACAATGAGCAGTTCTTC. Protein sequence: CAISESLAGPYNEQFF.